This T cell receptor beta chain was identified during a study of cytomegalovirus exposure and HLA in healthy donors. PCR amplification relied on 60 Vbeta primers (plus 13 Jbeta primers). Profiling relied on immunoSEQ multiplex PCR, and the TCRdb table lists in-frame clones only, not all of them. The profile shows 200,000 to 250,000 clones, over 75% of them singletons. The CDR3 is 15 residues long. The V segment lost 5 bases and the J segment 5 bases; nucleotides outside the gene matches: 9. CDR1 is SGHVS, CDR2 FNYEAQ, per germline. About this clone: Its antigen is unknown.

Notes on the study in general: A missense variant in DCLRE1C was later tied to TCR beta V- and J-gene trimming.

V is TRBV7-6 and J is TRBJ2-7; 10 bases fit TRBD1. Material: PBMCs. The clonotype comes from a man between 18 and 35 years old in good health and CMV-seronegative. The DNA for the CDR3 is TGTGCCAGCAGCCGACTAGGACAGGGGGACGACGAGCAGTACTTC. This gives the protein CASSRLGQGDDEQYF.